This note documents a single TCR beta chain sequence. CDR3 length: 15 residues. The germline V and J ends were trimmed by 1 base and 1 base, with 11 bases remaining between them. Germline-derived CDR1 and CDR2 are SGHNT and YYREEE (reference sequence). The sample originates from a study of blood T cell repertoires in COVID-19. Libraries were prepared by immunoSEQ multiplex PCR; TCRdb keeps only in-frame clonotypes and omits some of them. Of around 370,000 clones in the sample, over 80% were seen once. The sequencing input was peripheral blood. V is TRBV5-4 and J is TRBJ1-1; TRBD1 is a possible D gene (5 bases). This clonotype was obtained from a woman between 45 and 65 years old with COVID-19, enrolled during active disease. DNA of the CDR3: TGTGCCAGCAGCTTGAGGAGACAGACGAACACTGAAGCTTTCTTT. Translating gives CASSLRRQTNTEAFF.